The 30 T cell receptor beta chains below all came from one sample that was sequenced in a study of cytomegalovirus exposure and HLA in healthy donors. With 60 Vbeta and 13 Jbeta primers, the PCR was carried out. Some clones are missing from TCRdb's copy, which holds only in-frame ones; the method was immunoSEQ multiplex PCR. The table records 80,000 to 95,000 clones, roughly 86% of them present only once. What was sequenced was PBMCs. The receptors were sampled from a man aged 25-45 years in good health and CMV-seropositive.

This sequence joins TRBV4-1 and TRBJ2-7, with TRBD2 matching over 7 bases. Germline trimming cut 3 bases from V and 4 bases from J; bases unmatched to any gene: 9. The CDR3 loop spans 15 amino acids. Germline assignment: CDR1 MGHRA and CDR2 YSYEKL. The CDR3 region is CASSHYSASGYEQYF. For the CDR3, the DNA is TGCGCCAGCAGCCACTATAGCGCTAGCGGATACGAGCAGTACTTC.

This clone was counted once. The rearrangement joins TRBV6-1 to TRBJ1-2; the match to TRBD1 covers 7 bases. The junction had 8 bases not matched to a gene; V was cut back by 4 bases and J by 0 bases. The CDR3 is 16 residues long. CDR1 and CDR2 (germline): MNHNS, SASEGT. The CDR3 spells CASSGGQAEANYGYTF. The DNA of the CDR3 is TGTGCCAGCAGTGGTGGACAGGCGGAAGCTAACTATGGCTACACCTTC.

The chain uses TRBV5-6 and TRBJ2-6; D is perhaps TRBD1 (6 bases). Trimming shortened V by 0 bases and J by 0 bases, and 13 bases separated the two germline ends. CDR1 and CDR2 (germline): SGHDT, YYEEEE. The CDR3 has 18 amino acids. Here the CDR3 reads CASSLVTGMSSGANVLTF. The DNA for the CDR3 is TGTGCCAGCAGCTTGGTTACAGGGATGTCCTCTGGGGCCAACGTCCTGACTTTC.

This chain links TRBV7-9 with TRBJ2-4, with 7 bases identical to TRBD1. CDR3 length: 12 residues. J lost 8 bases, V lost 3 bases, and 1 base had no gene match. Looked up from germline, CDR1 is SEHNR and CDR2 is FQNEAQ (reference sequence). CDR3 amino acids: CASSFTGDIQYF. The CDR3 nucleotides read TGTGCCAGCAGCTTTACAGGGGACATTCAGTACTTC. Full variable domain (remainder filled in from reference TRBV7-9 and TRBJ2-4): DTGVSQNPRHKITKRGQNVTFRCDPISEHNRLYWYRQTLGQGPEFLTYFQNEAQLEKSRLLSDRFSAERPKGSFSTLEIQRTEQGDSAMYLCASSFTGDIQYFGAGTRLSVL.

The chain recombines TRBV4-1 with TRBJ1-2; maybe TRBD1 (6 bases). Trimming cost V 2 bases and J 8 bases, with 21 bases left between them. The V gene's germline CDR1 is MGHRA and CDR2 YSYEKL. The CDR3 spans 16 residues. CDR3 coding DNA: TGCGCCAGCAGCCAAATCCTGGACAGAAAACCGCTCGGCTACACCTTC. Its protein product is CASSQILDRKPLGYTF.

This clone was detected once. The chain is built from TRBV6-1 and TRBJ1-2; the match to TRBD1 covers 7 bases. Trimming removed 4 bases from V and 4 bases from J; junction bases left unmatched: 6. Germline V gene sequence: CDR1 MNHNS, CDR2 SASEGT. The CDR3 is 14 amino acids. The CDR3 nucleotides are TGTGCCAGCAGTGCCCGACAGGGCGGCTATGGCTACACCTTC. It codes for CASSARQGGYGYTF.

The chain combines TRBV28 with TRBJ1-5; perhaps TRBD1 as D (6 bases). V lost 1 base and J 6 bases, leaving 10 bases between the germline ends. Germline V gene sequence: CDR1 MDHEN, CDR2 SYDVKM. The length of the CDR3 is 14 residues. The CDR3 sequence is CASSLYTGSQPQHF. The DNA for the CDR3 is TGTGCCAGCAGTTTATATACAGGGAGTCAGCCCCAGCATTTT. Based on the CDR3 plus reference TRBV28 and TRBJ1-5, the full variable domain is DVKVTQSSRYLVKRTGEKVFLECVQDMDHENMFWYRQDPGLGLRLIYFSYDVKMKEKGDIPEGYSVSREKKERFSLILESASTNQTSMYLCASSLYTGSQPQHFGDGTRLSIL.

This clone was seen once. This sequence joins TRBV28 and TRBJ2-1; TRBD2 agrees at 14 bases. The CDR3 covers 15 residues. The ends lost 4 bases at V and 8 bases at J; junction bases unmatched: 4. The V gene's germline CDR1 is MDHEN and CDR2 SYDVKM. CDR3 protein: CASSWGTSGSDEQFF. The DNA of the CDR3 is TGTGCCAGCAGTTGGGGGACTAGCGGGAGCGATGAGCAGTTCTTC.

In DNA, the CDR3 is TGTGCCAGCAGGGGGACAGGGATCTACGAGCAGTACTTC. This gives the protein CASRGTGIYEQYF. The V and J genes are TRBV6-5 and TRBJ2-7; 9 nucleotides match TRBD1. The J segment lost 3 bases and the V segment lost 6 bases, leaving 3 bases of the junction unmatched. The germline gives CDR1 MNHEY, CDR2 SVGAGI. This CDR3 has 13 amino acids.

CDR3: CASSLLRGSTGELFF. The CDR3 DNA reads TGTGCCAGCAGCTTATTAAGGGGAAGCACCGGGGAGCTGTTTTTT. The chain has TRBV7-3 and TRBJ2-2; TRBD1 is a possible D gene (5 bases). Trimming stripped 2 bases from V and 4 bases from J, with 11 bases between. The CDR3 is 15 amino acids. Germline CDR1 SGHTA, CDR2 FQGTGA.

This clone came up once. The V gene is TRBV7-9, the J gene TRBJ1-1; D is unclear. From germline, CDR1 is SEHNR and CDR2 FQNEAQ (reference sequence). The CDR3 length is 12 residues. Between the trimmed V and J ends, which lost 5 bases and 4 bases, there was a span of 8 bases. The DNA for the CDR3 is TGTGCCAGCAGCCCTATGAGCACTGAAGCTTTCTTT. This codes for CASSPMSTEAFF.

The rearrangement joins TRBV7-9 to TRBJ2-1, with D perhaps matching TRBD1 (6 bases). The germline V gene has CDR1 SEHNR and CDR2 FQNEAQ (reference sequence). Trimming took off 2 bases at V and 6 bases at J, with 17 bases between the two ends. The CDR3 is 16 amino acids. CDR3 in DNA: TGTGCCAGCAGCTTATCCGGGACAATAGGGAGCAATGAGCAGTTCTTC. As protein: CASSLSGTIGSNEQFF.

The chain is built from TRBV18 and TRBJ2-1, with D tentatively TRBD1 (6 bases). The CDR3 runs to 14 residues. Germline V gene data show CDR1 as KGHSH and CDR2 as LQKENI. Trimming left V 5 bases short and J 4 bases short, with 12 bases between. The CDR3 region is CASSEGHQYNEQFF. As DNA, the CDR3 is TGTGCCAGCTCAGAGGGACACCAATACAATGAGCAGTTCTTC.

The count of this clone is one. The V gene is TRBV4-1, the J gene TRBJ2-7, with 8 bases fitting TRBD2. CDR1 is MGHRA and CDR2 is YSYEKL in the germline V gene. The V gene end was trimmed by 0 bases and the J gene end by 2 bases; junction bases not matched to a gene: 6. The CDR3 is made up of 16 amino acids. Here the CDR3 DNA reads TGCGCCAGCAGCCAAGATCGAGGTAGCGGGGCCTACGAGCAGTACTTC. Translating it yields CASSQDRGSGAYEQYF.

This clone was picked up one time. The rearrangement links TRBV10-3 to TRBJ1-2, with 10 positions matching TRBD1. The V and J ends lost 4 bases and 7 bases, in that order; junction bases with no gene match: 3. The germline CDR1 and CDR2 sequences are ENHRY and SYGVKD. The CDR3 runs 13 residues. In nucleotides, the CDR3 is TGTGCCATCAGTGGACAGGGGGCGAGTGGCTACACCTTC. Its protein product is CAISGQGASGYTF.

This clone has more than one count but fewer than ten. At one end the junction does not follow the germline gene, possibly because of a read error. The chain is built from TRBV7-7 and TRBJ2-7; D is perhaps TRBD1 (6 bases). The germline CDR1 and CDR2 sequences are SSHAT and FNYEAQ (reference sequence). This CDR3 comprises 13 residues. The CDR3 is CASSLAPTGEQYF. The CDR3 DNA follows: TGTGCTAGCAGCTTAGCTCCAACAGGGGAGCAGTACTTC. The full variable domain, its missing parts supplied by reference TRBV7-7 and TRBJ2-7, is GAGVSQSPRYKVTKRGQDVTLRCDPISSHATLYWYQQALGQGPEFLTYFNYEAQPDKSGLPSDRFSAERPEGSISTLTIQRTEQRDSAMYRCASSLAPTGEQYFGPGTRLTVT.

V usage is TRBV5-6 and J usage is TRBJ1-2; 10 bases map to TRBD1. From germline, CDR1 is SGHDT and CDR2 YYEEEE. V was pared by 3 bases and J by 0 bases, with 5 bases of the junction left unmatched. This CDR3 spans 16 amino acids. The CDR3 bases are TGTGCCAGCAGCTGGGGGACAGGGGAACCTAACTATGGCTACACCTTC. Its protein product is CASSWGTGEPNYGYTF.

Worth noting for this clone: An end of the junction differs from the germline gene, which may be a read error. The chain couples TRBV4-1 to TRBJ2-2; TRBD1 agrees at 7 bases. The CDR3 runs 19 residues. In germline, CDR1 is MGHRA, CDR2 YSYEKL. As DNA, the CDR3 is TGCGCCAGCAGCCAAGGGATTTTGAGACAGGGAATTAACACCGTGGAGCTGTTTTTT. Protein sequence: CASSQGILRQGINTVELFF.

The genes are TRBV11-2 and TRBJ2-3, with unresolved D. Between the trimmed V and J ends, which lost 1 base and 0 bases, there was a span of 11 bases. Germline V gene lookup returns CDR1 SGHAT and CDR2 FQNNGV. CDR3 length equals 16 residues. In DNA, the CDR3 is TGTGCCAGCAGCTTAGGTGTACCGGGTAGCACAGATACGCAGTATTTT. This translates into CASSLGVPGSTDTQYF.

The chain joins TRBV7-3 to TRBJ2-1; 7 nucleotides align to TRBD1. After removal of 1 base from V and 1 base from J, the junction contained 1 base not matched to a gene. The germline V gene has CDR1 SGHTA and CDR2 FQGTGA. The length of the CDR3 is 15 residues. The DNA of the CDR3 is TGTGCCAGCAGCTTAAAGGGGGCGTCCTACAATGAGCAGTTCTTC. Its protein is CASSLKGASYNEQFF.

The chain employs TRBV19 and TRBJ1-2; D call uncertain. V was trimmed by 5 bases and J by 7 bases, leaving 11 bases between them. The CDR3 contains 12 residues. Per germline, CDR1 LNHDA and CDR2 SQIVND (reference sequence). The chain's CDR3 is CASSPGSRGYTF. The CDR3 DNA sequence: TGTGCCAGTAGTCCAGGCAGCCGTGGCTACACCTTC.

This clone was seen a single time. J is TRBJ1-1 and V is TRBV10-2; D is possibly TRBD1 (5 bases). Deletions cut 8 bases from V and 3 bases from J, with 16 bases between. Germline CDR1 is WSHSY and CDR2 is SAAADI. This CDR3 is 14 amino acids long. CDR3 residues: CASGARGGDTEAFF. DNA for the CDR3: TGCGCCAGCGGGGCCCGGGGAGGAGACACTGAAGCTTTCTTT.

In its sample, this clone was seen a few times. This chain uses TRBV13 with TRBJ1-1, with a possible D match to TRBD1 (5 bases). Trimming removed 5 bases from V and 11 bases from J, with 15 bases in between. Germline V CDR1 and CDR2: PRHDT, FYEKMQ (reference sequence). The CDR3 totals 12 residues. In DNA form, the CDR3 reads TGTGCCAGCAGCGCAAGGGGTCAGAGTGCTTTCTTT. Amino acid sequence: CASSARGQSAFF.

V usage is TRBV5-1 and J usage is TRBJ1-4; TRBD1 might be the D (6 bases). Germline V lookup: CDR1 SGHRS, CDR2 YFSETQ. The V and J ends lost 1 base and 3 bases respectively, with 10 bases between them. The CDR3 consists of 15 residues. CDR3 residues: CASSLYEGANEKLFF. Here the CDR3 DNA reads TGCGCCAGCAGCTTGTACGAGGGGGCTAATGAAAAACTGTTTTTT.

V is TRBV19 and J is TRBJ2-1, with 10 bases fitting TRBD2. The J segment lost 2 bases and the V segment lost 7 bases, leaving 17 bases of the junction unmatched. Germline CDR1 is LNHDA and CDR2 is SQIVND (reference sequence). The CDR3 has 19 residues. The CDR3 DNA follows: TGTGCCAGTACCCAGACCTCTGGTCTAGCGGGAGTCCCCTACAATGAGCAGTTCTTC. Amino acid sequence: CASTQTSGLAGVPYNEQFF.

The rearrangement joins TRBV18 to TRBJ2-7; unclear D gene. Trimming stripped 3 bases from V and 12 bases from J, with 18 bases between. Germline CDR1 and CDR2: KGHSH and LQKENI. The CDR3 runs to 13 residues. The CDR3 sequence: CASSPDAGAAGYF. The CDR3 nucleotides are TGTGCCAGCTCACCTGACGCCGGCGCAGCAGGGTACTTC. The whole variable domain, filled in from reference TRBV18 and TRBJ2-7, reads NAGVMQNPRHLVRRRGQEARLRCSPMKGHSHVYWYRQLPEEGLKFMVYLQKENIIDESGMPKERFSAEFPKEGPSILRIQQVVRGDSAAYFCASSPDAGAAGYFGPGTRLTVT.

J is TRBJ2-3 and V is TRBV4-1; tentative D call: TRBD2 (6 bases). V dropped 3 bases and J dropped 1 base, with 8 bases sitting between them. The CDR3 contains 14 residues. The germline gives CDR1 MGHRA, CDR2 YSYEKL. This CDR3 is CASSQRDGTDTQYF. CDR3 in DNA: TGCGCCAGCAGCCAGCGGGACGGCACAGATACGCAGTATTTT.

V usage is TRBV7-2 and J usage is TRBJ1-2; 8 positions agree with TRBD1. This CDR3 spans 14 amino acids. Germline-derived CDR1 and CDR2 are SGHTA and FQGNSA. Trimming removed 3 bases from V and 4 bases from J; junction bases left unmatched: 4. CDR3: CASSLGQVRYGYTF. CDR3 DNA sequence: TGTGCCAGCAGCTTGGGACAGGTTCGCTATGGCTACACCTTC.

This chain connects TRBV19 to TRBJ2-5, with 8 bases lining up with TRBD1. V gave up 8 bases and J gave up 0 bases; unmatched junction bases: 8. CDR1 is LNHDA and CDR2 is SQIVND in the germline V gene (reference sequence). This CDR3 contains 15 residues. The CDR3 sequence: CASSRTGTYQETQYF. The CDR3 DNA is TGTGCCAGTTCAAGGACAGGGACGTACCAAGAGACCCAGTACTTC.

This clone was counted a few times. This sequence joins TRBV7-8 and TRBJ1-5; 7 bases align to TRBD1. The trim removed 0 bases at V and 2 bases at J, leaving 13 bases unmatched. The CDR3 length is 19 residues. CDR1 SGHVS and CDR2 FQNEAQ come from the germline V gene. DNA of the CDR3: TGTGCCAGCAGCTTAGCCGGGCCGACAGGGTTGAAGGGCAATCAGCCCCAGCATTTT. Amino acids: CASSLAGPTGLKGNQPQHF.